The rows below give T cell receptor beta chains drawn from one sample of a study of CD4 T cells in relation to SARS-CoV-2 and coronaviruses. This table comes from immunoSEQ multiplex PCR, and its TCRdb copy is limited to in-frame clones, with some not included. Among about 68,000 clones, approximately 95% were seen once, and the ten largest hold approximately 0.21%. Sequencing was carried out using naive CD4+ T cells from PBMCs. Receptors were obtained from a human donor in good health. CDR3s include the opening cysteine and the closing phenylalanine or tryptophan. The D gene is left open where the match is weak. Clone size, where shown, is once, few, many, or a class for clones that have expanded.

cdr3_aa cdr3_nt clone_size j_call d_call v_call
CASSAQDRYEQYF TGTGCCAGCAGTGCCCAGGACCGCTACGAGCAGTACTTC . TRBJ2-7 . TRBV28
CASSFVFGYTF TGTGCCAGCAGCTTCGTATTCGGCTACACCTTC once TRBJ1-2 . TRBV5-8
CAISRQGDYNEQFF TGTGCCATCAGTCGACAGGGGGACTACAATGAGCAGTTCTTC . TRBJ2-1 TRBD1 TRBV10-3
CASRIRDRSYEQYF TGTGCCAGCAGGATCCGGGACAGATCCTACGAGCAGTACTTC . TRBJ2-7 TRBD1 TRBV6-5
CASSFGQGQETQYF TGTGCCAGCAGCTTTGGACAGGGTCAAGAGACCCAGTACTTC . TRBJ2-5 TRBD1 TRBV9
CASAQDRMTATNEKLFF TGTGCCAGCGCCCAGGATCGAATGACGGCAACTAATGAAAAACTGTTTTTT . TRBJ1-4 . TRBV2
CASSPSMRAYGYTF TGTGCCAGCAGCCCCTCGATGAGGGCCTATGGCTACACCTTC . TRBJ1-2 . TRBV28
CASSPLTPGPEQFF TGTGCCAGCAGTCCCCTTACACCGGGGCCTGAGCAGTTCTTC . TRBJ2-1 . TRBV2
CASSVDGISQPQHF TGTGCCAGCAGCGTCGACGGTATCAGCCAGCCCCAGCATTTT . TRBJ1-5 . TRBV9
CASSESQLTGVFKQYF TGCGCCAGCAGTGAGTCCCAGCTGACAGGGGTCTTCAAGCAGTACTTC . TRBJ2-7 TRBD1 TRBV10-1